The 30 T cell receptor beta chains below all came from one sample that was sequenced in a study of CD8+ T cells in alopecia areata. Sorting used CD4, CD8alpha, NKG2D, NKG2ACE and other markers on pooled cutaneous lymph node cells. Extracted from the samples, RNA was reverse transcribed into cDNA to serve as the sequencing template. The protocol was immunoSEQ multiplex PCR, while the TCRdb copy is restricted to in-frame clones and leaves out a portion. The counts give 200,000 to 300,000 clones, none of them seen only once; about 1.2% is held by the top ten. Sequencing was performed on CD4+ T cells sorted from a lymph node. The receptor set was obtained from a C3H/HeJ mouse with alopecia areata. The MHC haplotype of this mouse line is H2-k.

To note about this clone: Gene names follow the mouse nomenclature. The read halts 4 residues ahead of the CDR3 end, with the missing end drawn from the germline J gene. V usage is TRBV13-1 and J usage is TRBJ2-1; 7 bases line up with TRBD2. J was trimmed by 1 base and V by 2 bases; bases with no gene match: 3. CDR3 length: 15 residues. In germline, CDR1 is NSHNY, CDR2 SYGAGN. The sequenced part of the CDR3 DNA is TGTGCCAGCAGTGAGAACTGGGGAAACTATGCT. This codes for CASSENWGNYA. In full, the CDR3 reads CASSENWGNYAEQFF.

This clone was seen many times. These gene names are mouse names. Read coverage stops 4 residues before the CDR3 terminus; the germline J gene supplies the remainder. The genes are TRBV17 and TRBJ2-1; 7 bases map to TRBD1. V shed 0 bases and J 4 bases; nucleotides not matched to a gene: 3. The CDR3 runs to 15 residues. Germline CDR1 and CDR2: MNHDT and YYDKIL. The part of the CDR3 DNA that was read is TGTGCTAGCAGTAGAGACGGGACAGATTATGCT. It encodes CASSRDGTDYA. The CDR3, in full, reads CASSRDGTDYAEQFF.

About this clone itself: Gene names refer to mouse genes. The read comes to an end 4 residues before the CDR3 does, leaving the germline J gene to fill in the end. The V call is TRBV13-1, the J call TRBJ2-1; 13 bases are shared with TRBD2. Germline V gene lookup returns CDR1 NSHNY and CDR2 SYGAGN. This CDR3 has 16 residues. The V gene end was trimmed by 3 bases and the J gene end by 5 bases; junction bases not matched to a gene: 5. CDR3 protein: CASSGTGGAIDAEQFF. The CDR3 DNA, read in part, is TGTGCCAGCAGTGGGACTGGGGGGGCGATTGATGCT.

This clone was seen a handful of times. Gene names and germline refer to mouse. Other DNA sequences of this sample code for an identical CDR3. The covered CDR3 bases are TGTGCCAGCAGCCAAGACAGATTCTAT. It translates to CASSQDRFY. The CDR3, in full, reads CASSQDRFYEQYF. V usage is TRBV5 and J usage is TRBJ2-7, with D uncertain. The CDR3 end lies 4 residues beyond the end of the read and is filled in from the germline J gene. Germline V gives CDR1 LGHNA, CDR2 YNLKQL (reference sequence). V was clipped by 0 bases and J by 3 bases, with 6 bases between them. The CDR3 spans 13 residues.

A word on this clone: Mouse gene names apply. The read ends 4 residues shy of where the CDR3 ends; the end is completed using the germline J gene. The chain uses TRBV13-1 and TRBJ2-7; TRBD1 agrees at 9 bases. From germline, CDR1 is NSHNY and CDR2 SYGAGN. The CDR3 covers 13 residues. The CDR3 sequence: CASRPGTGYEQYF. The covered CDR3 bases are TGTGCCAGCAGACCAGGGACAGGGTAT.

This clone came up a few times. Mouse germline and gene names are used. Read sequence stops 4 residues before the CDR3 end, and the germline J gene provides the missing end. The chain is built from TRBV13-1 and TRBJ2-2; maybe TRBD1 (6 bases). The CDR3 is 14 amino acids. In germline, CDR1 is NSHNY, CDR2 SYGAGN. CDR3 amino acids: CASSARDNPGQLYF. CDR3 DNA, as far as it was read: TGTGCCAGCAGTGCCCGGGACAATCCAGGG.

In this sample, this clone turned up a few times. Gene names and germline match the mouse. The CDR3 end falls 4 residues outside the read, so it is completed with the germline J gene. Other DNA sequences within the sample encode an identical CDR3. The V gene is TRBV31, the J gene TRBJ2-3, with 8 nucleotides matching TRBD1. This CDR3 spans 15 amino acids. V was pared by 0 bases and J by 1 base, with 3 bases of the junction left unmatched. Germline-derived CDR1 and CDR2 are GKSSPN and SITVG. This CDR3 reads CAWSLAGGGAETLYF. Incomplete CDR3 DNA: TGTGCCTGGAGTCTCGCAGGGGGCGGTGCAGAA.

In this sample, this clone turned up many times. Gene labels here are mouse ones. Read sequence stops 4 residues before the CDR3 end, and the germline J gene provides the missing end. Other DNA sequences of this sample code for an identical CDR3. The rearrangement joins TRBV17 to TRBJ2-4; TRBD1 matches 7 bases. Germline V gene sequence: CDR1 MNHDT, CDR2 YYDKIL. The CDR3 extends over 13 amino acids. This CDR3 is CASSRGTENTLYF. The sequenced CDR3 bases are TGTGCTAGCAGTAGGGGGACAGAAAAC.

This clone was seen ten or more times. Gene names and germline refer to mouse. Coverage ceases 3 residues before the CDR3 finishes, and the germline J gene fills in the end. The chain combines TRBV14 with TRBJ1-6; no clear D. Being an ORF, TRBJ1-6 has a function that is uncertain. Trimming removed 5 bases from V and 5 bases from J, with 8 bases in between. This CDR3 contains 13 residues. The germline CDR1 and CDR2 sequences are SGHDT and FRDEAV. Incomplete CDR3 DNA: TGTGCCAGCAGGTCGACAAATAATTCGCCC. It encodes CASRSTNNSP. The full CDR3 is CASRSTNNSPLYF.

On this clone itself: Gene and germline names: mouse. The CDR3 is cut off 4 residues early in the read; its end comes from the germline J gene. This sample includes further DNA sequences coding for the same CDR3. The chain carries TRBV1 and TRBJ2-3; TRBD1 aligns across 7 bases. V was clipped by 3 bases and J by 0 bases; unmatched bases: 3. The CDR3 has 15 residues. Germline V CDR1 and CDR2: NSQYPW, LRSPGD (reference sequence). CDR3 DNA, as far as it was read: TGCACCTGCAGTGCGCCGGGACAGAGTGCAGAA. It specifies CTCSAPGQSAE. The full CDR3 sequence reads CTCSAPGQSAETLYF.

Regarding this clone: These gene names are mouse names. Other DNA sequences in this sample translate to the same CDR3. The CDR3 protein is CAWSLAGNSDYTF. The part of the CDR3 DNA that was read is TGTGCCTGGAGTCTAGCAGGAAACTCC. The chain couples TRBV31 to TRBJ1-2; D not resolved. The read halts 4 residues ahead of the CDR3 end, with the missing end drawn from the germline J gene. The CDR3 covers 13 residues. The V end lost 0 bases, the J end lost 1 base, and 6 bases lay between the germline ends. The V gene's germline CDR1 is GKSSPN and CDR2 SITVG.

Regarding this clone: The gene names given are mouse names. CDR3 bases read: TGTGCCAGCAGTGCCAGGGGTGAT. This sequence encodes CASSARGD. The CDR3 as a whole reads CASSARGDEQYF. The chain is built from TRBV13-1 and TRBJ2-7; D possibly corresponds to TRBD1 (6 bases). The CDR3 end lies 4 residues beyond the end of the read and is filled in from the germline J gene. The CDR3 spans 12 residues. CDR1 is NSHNY and CDR2 is SYGAGN in the germline V gene.

Regarding this clone: The listed genes are named as in mouse. From the germline J gene comes the end of the CDR3, since the read stops 3 residues before it. V is TRBV1 and J is TRBJ1-6; 8 positions match TRBD1. TRBJ1-6 is placed among ORFs of uncertain function. V gave up 0 bases and J gave up 9 bases; unmatched junction bases: 4. The CDR3 totals 15 residues. Germline CDR1 reads NSQYPW; CDR2 reads LRSPGD (reference sequence). The DNA read from the CDR3 is TGCACCTGCAGTGCAGATCAGGGGGCTAGTTCGCCC. Translated: CTCSADQGASSP. The whole CDR3 protein reads CTCSADQGASSPLYF.

This clone was detected many times. Mouse gene names apply. The CDR3 end is not reached by the read, which stops 4 residues before it; the germline J gene fills it in. The sample has other DNA sequences that encode this CDR3 too. The chain recombines TRBV13-3 with TRBJ1-2, with D perhaps TRBD1 (5 bases). The CDR3 sequence is 13 residues long. Germline CDR1 NNHDY, CDR2 SYVADS. Trimming took 5 bases from V and 1 from J, leaving 9 bases between them. The CDR3 reads CASSPGQNSDYTF. The part of the CDR3 DNA that was read is TGTGCCAGCAGCCCTGGACAAAACTCC.

This clone came up a few times. Any gene name here is a mouse gene name. Read sequence stops 3 residues before the CDR3 end, and the germline J gene provides the missing end. The rearrangement links TRBV1 to TRBJ1-6; D might be TRBD1 (6 bases). TRBJ1-6 is placed among ORFs of uncertain function. The CDR3 contains 16 residues. CDR1 and CDR2 from the germline V gene are NSQYPW and LRSPGD (reference sequence). The V and J ends lost 0 bases and 5 bases respectively, with 11 bases between them. This chain's CDR3 is CTCSADRTANNSPLYF. CDR3 DNA, as far as it was read: TGCACCTGCAGTGCAGATAGGACAGCCAATAATTCGCCC.

Comment on this clone: Gene names and germline refer to mouse. The CDR3 goes on 4 residues after the read ends, and that part is filled in from the germline J gene. Other DNA sequences within the sample encode an identical CDR3. This sequence joins TRBV14 and TRBJ2-5; 7 nucleotides match TRBD1. V shed 2 bases and J 2 bases; nucleotides not matched to a gene: 2. This CDR3 region has 14 residues. The V gene's germline CDR1 is SGHDT and CDR2 FRDEAV. The CDR3 protein is CASSLGDSQDTQYF. CDR3 bases read: TGTGCCAGCAGTTTGGGGGACAGCCAAGAC.

With respect to this clone: The germline and genes are mouse ones. The read terminates 4 residues ahead of where the CDR3 ends, so the germline J gene completes it. The sample holds other DNA sequences that translate to the same CDR3. This rearrangement joins TRBV19 to TRBJ2-5; weak D call: TRBD2 (6 bases). The CDR3 consists of 12 residues. From germline, CDR1 is FNHDT and CDR2 SITEND (reference sequence). The CDR3 protein is CASSPGEDTQYF. Incomplete CDR3 DNA: TGTGCCAGCAGTCCTGGGGAGGAC.

Concerning this clone itself: Mouse gene names and germline throughout. The read comes to an end 4 residues before the CDR3 does, leaving the germline J gene to fill in the end. This chain connects TRBV19 to TRBJ1-2; 8 bases line up with TRBD1. The CDR3 is 16 amino acids. Losses at the gene ends were 4 bases for V and 0 bases for J; bases not matched to a gene: 8. CDR1 is FNHDT, CDR2 SITEND, per germline (reference sequence). The DNA read from the CDR3 is TGTGCCAGCAGTTCTACCCGGGACAGGACAAACTCC. Residues: CASSSTRDRTNS. Given in full, the CDR3 is CASSSTRDRTNSDYTF.

This clone appeared a few times. Here the gene names and germline are mouse. The CDR3 end is not reached by the read, which stops 4 residues before it; the germline J gene fills it in. V gene TRBV13-1 combines with J gene TRBJ1-2, with TRBD1 identical over 12 bases. Germline CDR1 NSHNY, CDR2 SYGAGN. This CDR3 is built from 16 residues. J was trimmed by 4 bases and V by 3 bases; bases with no gene match: 7. The CDR3 sequence: CASSGPGQGAGSDYTF. The DNA read from the CDR3 is TGTGCCAGCAGTGGCCCGGGACAGGGGGCGGGCTCC.

This clone was detected a few times. Here the gene names and germline are mouse. The read gets to within 4 residues of the CDR3 end, and the germline J gene fills in the rest. Other DNA variants within this sample encode the same CDR3. The chain recombines TRBV12-1 with TRBJ1-2; the match to TRBD1 covers 9 bases. J was trimmed by 0 bases and V by 2 bases; bases with no gene match: 3. Germline V gene lookup returns CDR1 SGHSN and CDR2 HYEKVE. CDR3 length: 15 amino acids. The CDR3 bases that were read are TGTGCCAGCTCTCCCCGACAGGGGGCAAACTCC. It encodes CASSPRQGANS. The complete CDR3 reads CASSPRQGANSDYTF.

This clone was seen a handful of times. Germline and genes here are mouse. The read terminates 4 residues ahead of where the CDR3 ends, so the germline J gene completes it. V and J are TRBV19 and TRBJ2-5; 8 nucleotides agree with TRBD2. Germline CDR1 reads FNHDT; CDR2 reads SITEND (reference sequence). The CDR3 is 15 residues long. V trimming: 2 bases; J trimming: 3 bases; junction bases outside the gene matches: 5. The CDR3 sequence: CASSMRWGVQDTQYF. The covered CDR3 bases are TGTGCCAGCAGTATGCGCTGGGGGGTTCAAGAC.

This clone was seen a handful of times. Germline and genes: mouse. With the read ending 4 residues before the CDR3 end, the germline J gene is used to fill in that end. J is TRBJ2-3 and V is TRBV13-2, with D unresolved. The CDR3 spans 15 residues. V dropped 0 bases and J dropped 0 bases, with 8 bases sitting between them. CDR1 and CDR2 (germline): NNHNN, SYGAGS (reference sequence). CDR3 loop: CASGDADTSAETLYF. CDR3 DNA, as far as it was read: TGTGCCAGCGGTGATGCCGACACTAGTGCAGAA.

As for this clone: Gene and germline names: mouse. The read stops 4 residues short of the end of the CDR3; the missing end is completed from the germline J gene. The chain joins TRBV1 to TRBJ2-4; 11 bases fit TRBD2. CDR3 length: 15 residues. The germline gives CDR1 NSQYPW, CDR2 LRSPGD (reference sequence). Incomplete CDR3 DNA: TGCACCTGCAGTGCCGTGGGACTGGGGGAAAAC. The encoded protein is CTCSAVGLGEN. The complete CDR3 sequence is CTCSAVGLGENTLYF.

Points on this clone: Gene names are mouse gene names. The read ends 4 residues shy of where the CDR3 ends; the end is completed using the germline J gene. The chain uses TRBV19 and TRBJ2-3; a possible D gene is TRBD1 (6 bases). Germline loops: CDR1 FNHDT, CDR2 SITEND (reference sequence). Trimming took 6 bases from V and 1 from J, leaving 12 bases between them. The CDR3 has 14 residues. The CDR3 is CASKGDTGAETLYF. CDR3 DNA (partial): TGTGCCAGCAAGGGGGATACGGGTGCAGAA.

This clone was seen only a few times. Mouse gene names apply. The read ends 4 residues early relative to the CDR3; the germline J gene fills the gap. The chain uses TRBV13-1 and TRBJ2-1; the match to TRBD2 covers 11 bases. Unmatched junction bases numbered 4, after V lost 5 bases and J lost 0 bases. The CDR3 consists of 16 residues. CDR1 is NSHNY and CDR2 is SYGAGN in the germline V gene. Partial CDR3 DNA: TGTGCCAGCAGGCCGGGACTGGGGGATAACTATGCT. As protein: CASRPGLGDNYA. The complete CDR3 reads CASRPGLGDNYAEQFF.

This clone was detected a few times. The gene names here belong to mouse. The read ends 4 residues early relative to the CDR3; the germline J gene fills the gap. Different DNA sequences within this sample yield the same CDR3. The chain links TRBV13-2 to TRBJ2-3; weak D call: TRBD1 (5 bases). V was cut by 0 bases and J by 0 bases, with 11 bases left in between. In germline, CDR1 is NNHNN, CDR2 SYGAGS (reference sequence). This CDR3 is 16 amino acids long. The CDR3 reads CASGDASGSSAETLYF. The CDR3 DNA, read in part, is TGTGCCAGCGGTGATGCCTCAGGGTCTAGTGCAGAA.

A note on this clone: Germline and genes here are mouse. The read comes to an end 4 residues before the CDR3 does, leaving the germline J gene to fill in the end. The chain employs TRBV13-2 and TRBJ2-7; 11 nucleotides line up with TRBD1. CDR3 size: 16 residues. The ends lost 5 bases at V and 0 bases at J; junction bases unmatched: 7. Germline V CDR1 and CDR2: NNHNN, SYGAGS (reference sequence). The CDR3 bases that were read are TGTGCCAGCGGGGATCGGACAGGGGGCAGCTCCTAT. It codes for CASGDRTGGSSY. The full CDR3 reads CASGDRTGGSSYEQYF.

This clone has more than one count but fewer than ten. Gene and germline names: mouse. The read stops 4 residues short of the end of the CDR3; the missing end is completed from the germline J gene. Other DNA sequences in this sample translate to the same CDR3. This chain uses TRBV31 with TRBJ2-3; TRBD1 is a possible D gene (5 bases). The CDR3 has 14 residues. With 1 base removed from V and 1 base from J, the gap between germline ends came to 9 bases. CDR1 GKSSPN and CDR2 SITVG come from the germline V gene. CDR3 bases read: TGTGCCTGGAGTCGTCAGGGAGGTGCAGAA. Translation: CAWSRQGGAE. The full-length CDR3 reads as CAWSRQGGAETLYF.

On this clone: The gene names given are mouse names. The read falls 4 residues short of the CDR3 end, and the missing part is taken from the germline J gene. V is TRBV13-3 and J is TRBJ2-2; 8 nucleotides line up with TRBD1. Losses at the gene ends were 0 bases for V and 5 bases for J; bases not matched to a gene: 0. The CDR3 is 14 amino acids. Germline V gene sequence: CDR1 NNHDY, CDR2 SYVADS. CDR3 DNA, as far as it was read: TGTGCCAGCAGTGATGGGACAGGGACCGGG. The encoded protein is CASSDGTGTG. The entire CDR3 reads CASSDGTGTGQLYF.

Comment on this clone: The gene names given are mouse names. The observed sequence ends 4 residues before the CDR3 terminus, with the missing tail filled in from the germline J gene. The same CDR3 arises from other DNA sequences in this sample as well. The V gene is TRBV19, the J gene TRBJ2-1; the match to TRBD2 covers 11 bases. The J segment lost 1 base and the V segment lost 5 bases, leaving 5 bases of the junction unmatched. This CDR3 is built from 16 residues. CDR1 is FNHDT, CDR2 SITEND, per germline (reference sequence). The DNA read from the CDR3 is TGTGCCAGCAGCCGGGGACTGGGGGTAAACTATGCT. This gives the protein CASSRGLGVNYA. The complete CDR3 sequence is CASSRGLGVNYAEQFF.